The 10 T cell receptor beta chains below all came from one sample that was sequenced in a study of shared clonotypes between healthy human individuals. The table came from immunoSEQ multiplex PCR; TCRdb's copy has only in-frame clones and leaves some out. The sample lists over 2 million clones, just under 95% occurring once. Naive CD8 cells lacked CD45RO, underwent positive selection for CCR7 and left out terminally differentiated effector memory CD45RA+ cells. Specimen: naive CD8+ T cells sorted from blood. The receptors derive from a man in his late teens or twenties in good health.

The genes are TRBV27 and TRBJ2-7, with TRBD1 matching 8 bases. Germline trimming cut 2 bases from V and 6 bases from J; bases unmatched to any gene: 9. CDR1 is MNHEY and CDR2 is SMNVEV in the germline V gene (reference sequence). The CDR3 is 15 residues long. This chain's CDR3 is CASSLSAGTGTEQYF. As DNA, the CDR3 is TGTGCCAGCAGTTTAAGCGCTGGGACAGGCACCGAGCAGTACTTC.

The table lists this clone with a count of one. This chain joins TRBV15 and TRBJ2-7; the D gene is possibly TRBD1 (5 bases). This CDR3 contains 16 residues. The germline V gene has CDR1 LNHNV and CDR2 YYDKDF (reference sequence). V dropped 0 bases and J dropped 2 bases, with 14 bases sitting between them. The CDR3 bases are TGTGCCACCAGCAGAGATCCACAGGTGTTAACCTACGAGCAGTACTTC. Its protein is CATSRDPQVLTYEQYF.

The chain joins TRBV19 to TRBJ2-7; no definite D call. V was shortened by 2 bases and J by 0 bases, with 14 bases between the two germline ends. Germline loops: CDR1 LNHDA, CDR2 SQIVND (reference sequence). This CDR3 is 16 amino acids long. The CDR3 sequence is CASSIKYGQFSYEQYF. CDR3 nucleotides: TGTGCCAGTAGTATAAAGTATGGGCAGTTCTCCTACGAGCAGTACTTC.

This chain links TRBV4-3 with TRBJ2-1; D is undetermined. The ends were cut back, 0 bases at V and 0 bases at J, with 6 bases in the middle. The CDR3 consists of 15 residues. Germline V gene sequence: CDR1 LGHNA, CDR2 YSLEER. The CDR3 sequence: CASSQDLDSYNEQFF. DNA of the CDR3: TGCGCCAGCAGCCAAGACTTGGACTCCTACAATGAGCAGTTCTTC.

The CDR3 loop reads CASSLAGPNTEAFF. The CDR3 DNA reads as TGTGCCAGCAGCTTGGCCGGGCCGAACACTGAAGCTTTCTTT. The rearrangement links TRBV5-8 to TRBJ1-1; D remains ambiguous. The CDR3 runs to 14 residues. Germline CDR1 is SGHTS and CDR2 is YDEGEE. The V end lost 0 bases, the J end lost 1 base, and 7 bases lay between the germline ends.

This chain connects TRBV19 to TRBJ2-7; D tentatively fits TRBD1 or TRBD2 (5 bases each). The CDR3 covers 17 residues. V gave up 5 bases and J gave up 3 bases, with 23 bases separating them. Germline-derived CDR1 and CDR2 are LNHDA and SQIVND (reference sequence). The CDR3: CASSVFISGTDGYEQYF. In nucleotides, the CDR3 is TGTGCCAGTAGTGTATTTATATCCGGGACCGACGGCTACGAGCAGTACTTC.

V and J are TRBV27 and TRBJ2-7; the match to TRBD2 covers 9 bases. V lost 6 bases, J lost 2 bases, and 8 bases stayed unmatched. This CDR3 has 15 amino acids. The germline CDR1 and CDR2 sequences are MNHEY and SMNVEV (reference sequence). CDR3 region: CASSPGLAVPYEQYF. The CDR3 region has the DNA TGTGCCAGCAGCCCGGGACTAGCCGTTCCCTACGAGCAGTACTTC.

Here the CDR3 DNA reads TGTGCCTTAGACACTTCTAGCACAGATACGCAGTATTTT. This gives the protein CALDTSSTDTQYF. The V and J genes are TRBV30 and TRBJ2-3, with D unclear. Between the trimmed V and J ends, which lost 7 bases and 0 bases, there was a span of 11 bases. Germline assignment: CDR1 GTSNPN and CDR2 SVGIG (reference sequence). The CDR3 has 13 amino acids.

Here the CDR3 DNA reads TGCGCCAGCAGCTTGGGCGGGAGTTTCTACGAGCAGTACTTC. Protein product: CASSLGGSFYEQYF. This chain connects TRBV5-1 to TRBJ2-7; 7 nucleotides agree with TRBD2. This CDR3 has 14 amino acids. Germline V gene lookup returns CDR1 SGHRS and CDR2 YFSETQ. Unmatched junction bases numbered 3, after V lost 0 bases and J lost 3 bases.

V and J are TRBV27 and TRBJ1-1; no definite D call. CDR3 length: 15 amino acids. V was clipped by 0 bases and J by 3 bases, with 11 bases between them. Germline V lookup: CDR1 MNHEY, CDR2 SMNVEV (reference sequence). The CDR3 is CASSLSGEGHTEAFF. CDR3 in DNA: TGTGCCAGCAGTTTATCCGGGGAAGGCCACACTGAAGCTTTCTTT.